This entry lists 13 T cell receptor beta chains sequenced from one sample in a study of shared clonotypes between healthy human individuals. Assay used: immunoSEQ multiplex PCR; TCRdb lists only in-frame clones, some missing. The sample shows approximately 2,300,000 clones, 80% to 95% of them seen only once. Sequencing used naive CD4+ T cells from PBMCs. This sample's subset: CD45RA+ positively selected. All receptors come from a man aged 18 to 30 in good health. Some clones in this sample may be carry-over from other donors' samples.

This clone occurred a few times. The gene calls are TRBV29-1 and TRBJ1-1, with 8 bases aligning to TRBD1. V lost 7 bases to trimming and J lost 1 base; unmatched junction nucleotides: 8. This CDR3 comprises 14 residues. The germline V gene has CDR1 SQVTM and CDR2 ANQGSEA. CDR3 nucleotides: TGCAGCGGCCGACAGGGGCCTCCGAACACTGAAGCTTTCTTT. Encoded protein: CSGRQGPPNTEAFF.

Note on this clone: Other DNA sequences from this sample encode an identical CDR3 as well. This CDR3 is CASSSDRTYEQYF. CDR3 coding DNA: TGTGCCAGCAGTTCGGACAGGACCTACGAGCAGTACTTC. V and J are TRBV27 and TRBJ2-7, with 7 bases fitting TRBD1. In germline, CDR1 is MNHEY, CDR2 SMNVEV (reference sequence). The CDR3 sequence is 13 residues long. V dropped 4 bases and J dropped 2; count of bases not matched to a gene: 2.

This clone was counted between two and nine times. This chain uses TRBV15 with TRBJ1-5; the D is unclear. With 1 base removed from V and 8 bases from J, the gap between germline ends came to 15 bases. Looked up from germline, CDR1 is LNHNV and CDR2 is YYDKDF (reference sequence). This CDR3 contains 15 residues. In nucleotides, the CDR3 is TGTGCCACCAGCAGAGCGAATATGGTCGTAGAGCCCCAGCATTTT. It is translated as CATSRANMVVEPQHF. Variable domain in full (rest from reference TRBV15 and TRBJ1-5): DAMVIQNPRYQVTQFGKPVTLSCSQTLNHNVMYWYQQKSSQAPKLLFHYYDKDFNNEADTPDNFQSRRPNTSFCFLDIRSPGLGDTAMYLCATSRANMVVEPQHFGDGTRLSIL.

V usage is TRBV27 and J usage is TRBJ2-7; D call uncertain. CDR3 length: 14 amino acids. Germline CDR1 reads MNHEY; CDR2 reads SMNVEV (reference sequence). The ends were cut back, 5 bases at V and 1 base at J, with 12 bases in the middle. The CDR3 nucleotides are TGTGCCAGCAGTCGCTATTTGGGGTCCTACGAGCAGTACTTC. The encoded protein is CASSRYLGSYEQYF.

The chain recombines TRBV5-4 with TRBJ2-1, with D maybe TRBD2 (5 bases). Per germline, CDR1 SGHNT and CDR2 YYREEE (reference sequence). V was cut by 9 bases and J by 0 bases, with 16 bases left in between. The CDR3 length is 15 residues. CDR3 sequence reads: CAMLSGVSSYNEQFF. CDR3 bases: TGTGCCATGCTCTCCGGGGTCAGCTCCTACAATGAGCAGTTCTTC.

V and J are TRBV6-1 and TRBJ2-5; 9 positions agree with TRBD1. Germline V gene sequence: CDR1 MNHNS, CDR2 SASEGT. The CDR3 extends over 14 amino acids. J was trimmed by 5 bases and V by 8 bases; bases with no gene match: 9. CDR3 amino acids: CASHRDRVMETQYF. The CDR3 coding sequence is TGTGCCAGCCACCGGGACAGGGTGATGGAGACCCAGTACTTC.

The chain recombines TRBV5-1 with TRBJ1-2; 8 bases are a match to TRBD1. The length of the CDR3 is 13 residues. Trimming cost V 5 bases and J 6 bases; bases outside gene matches: 6. Germline V CDR1 and CDR2: SGHRS, YFSETQ. CDR3 nucleotides: TGCGCCAGCAGGCCAGGACAGGGCCATGGCTACACCTTC. It specifies CASRPGQGHGYTF.

The chain employs TRBV5-1 and TRBJ2-1; D is possibly TRBD2 (6 bases). This CDR3 has 16 amino acids. Deletions cut 0 bases from V and 2 bases from J, with 12 bases between. Germline loops: CDR1 SGHRS, CDR2 YFSETQ. CDR3 bases: TGCGCCAGCAGCTTGGGTGGGACTCCGGCCTACAATGAGCAGTTCTTC. The encoded protein is CASSLGGTPAYNEQFF.

This chain connects TRBV5-4 to TRBJ2-6; possible D gene TRBD2, 6 bases. The germline V gene has CDR1 SGHNT and CDR2 YYREEE (reference sequence). Trimming took off 0 bases at V and 0 bases at J, with 10 bases between the two ends. The CDR3 sequence is 17 residues long. Here the CDR3 reads CASSLAAGGSGANVLTF. CDR3 nucleotide sequence: TGTGCCAGCAGCTTGGCCGCCGGGGGCTCTGGGGCCAACGTCCTGACTTTC.

V gene TRBV7-2 combines with J gene TRBJ1-2, with unresolved D. Trimming shortened V by 2 bases and J by 4 bases, and 8 bases separated the two germline ends. The CDR3 covers 13 residues. From germline, CDR1 is SGHTA and CDR2 FQGNSA. CDR3 sequence reads: CASSLRNAYGYTF. The CDR3 region has the DNA TGTGCCAGCAGCTTAAGAAACGCCTATGGCTACACCTTC.

The chain combines TRBV5-4 with TRBJ2-1; 8 positions match TRBD1. The junction had 9 bases not matched to a gene; V was cut back by 4 bases and J by 6 bases. The CDR3 sequence is 15 residues long. Germline loops: CDR1 SGHNT, CDR2 YYREEE (reference sequence). Here the CDR3 DNA reads TGTGCCAGCAGCCCTGGACAGGGTAACGGCAATGAGCAGTTCTTC. Its protein is CASSPGQGNGNEQFF.

To note about this clone: This same CDR3 is encoded by further DNA sequences in the sample. The chain couples TRBV27 to TRBJ1-2; the D is unclear. Trimming cost V 2 bases and J 2 bases, with 9 bases left between them. Germline CDR1 MNHEY, CDR2 SMNVEV (reference sequence). There are 14 residues in the CDR3. The CDR3: CASSLRPGNYGYTF. DNA for the CDR3: TGTGCCAGCAGTTTAAGGCCGGGAAACTATGGCTACACCTTC.

This clone showed up just a few times. This rearrangement joins TRBV19 to TRBJ1-2; perhaps TRBD1 as D (5 bases). Per germline, CDR1 LNHDA and CDR2 SQIVND (reference sequence). The V gene lost 3 bases and the J gene lost 4 bases, with 15 bases spanning the gap. The CDR3 sequence is 15 residues long. This chain's CDR3 is CASSIPRQGGYGYTF. Written as DNA, the CDR3 is TGTGCCAGTAGTATCCCCCGGCAGGGAGGCTATGGCTACACCTTC.